The clone carrying this T cell receptor beta chain has at least ten counts. Its target is not known. Researchers amplified the TCR beta CDR3 regions from RNA transcripts. Initially, a first-round RT-PCR of the TCR CDR3 employed the HTBI primer set. TCRdb re-analysed the multiplex PCR reads in MiXCR, keeping a single row per CDR3 protein. The table has approximately 410,000 distinct CDR3 sequences, roughly 13% seen once; the top ten hold 5% to 6.5%. This specimen comes from a study of T cells in Graves' hyperthyroidism and ophthalmopathy. The CDR3 contains 16 residues. Deletions cut 6 bases from V and 2 bases from J, with 18 bases between. Lactation, pregnancy, other autoimmune disease or uncontrolled infection led to exclusion of patients. Diagnostic assessment was based on clinical symptoms, serum thyroxine and TRAb, thyroid ultrasound and orbital computed tomography. Points from the study as a whole: From stable hyperthyroidism, ophthalmopathy was separated by a 13 V-J model. Most thyroid clonotypes that were expanded above 0.001 also turned up in blood.

The origin of this receptor is a woman aged 18-35 years with Graves' hyperthyroidism. The chain carries TRBV12-3 or TRBV12-4 and TRBJ2-3; D possibly uses TRBD1 or TRBD2 (5 bases each). Material: blood. The CDR3 sequence is CASSHWDAQNTDTQYF. The CDR3 nucleotides read TGTGCCAGCAGCCACTGGGACGCACAAAACACAGATACGCAGTATTTT.